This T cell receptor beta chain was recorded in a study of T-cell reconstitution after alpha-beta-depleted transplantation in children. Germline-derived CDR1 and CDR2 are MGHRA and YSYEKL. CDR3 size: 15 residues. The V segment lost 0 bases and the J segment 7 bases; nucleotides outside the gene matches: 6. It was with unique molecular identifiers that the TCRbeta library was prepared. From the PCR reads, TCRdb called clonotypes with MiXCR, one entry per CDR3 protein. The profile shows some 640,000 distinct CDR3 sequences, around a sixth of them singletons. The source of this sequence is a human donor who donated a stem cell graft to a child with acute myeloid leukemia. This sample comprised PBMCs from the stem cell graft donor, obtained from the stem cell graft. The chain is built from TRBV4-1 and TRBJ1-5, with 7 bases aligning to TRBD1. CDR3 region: CASSQDKGAGQPQHF. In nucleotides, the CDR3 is TGCGCCAGCAGCCAAGATAAGGGGGCCGGGCAGCCCCAGCATTTT.